This TCR beta chain was found in a study of T cells in localized non-small cell lung cancer. Findings and limits, study-wide: In the blood, greater T cell density corresponded to longer overall survival.

In regard to this clone: Its cognate antigen is unknown.

The trim removed 7 bases at V and 2 bases at J, leaving 10 bases unmatched. In germline, CDR1 is MNHNY, CDR2 SVGAGI (reference sequence). The CDR3 extends over 15 amino acids. The method was immunoSEQ multiplex PCR; TCRdb's version includes in-frame clones alone and lacks a portion of them. The sample shows 25,000 to 35,000 clones, roughly nine tenths of them seen only once. This TCR came from a woman aged 40-70 years with stage I lung adenocarcinoma. V and J are TRBV6-6 and TRBJ1-1; 7 positions match TRBD1. The sequenced sample was peripheral blood, obtained before any cancer treatment. The CDR3 loop reads CASIREGTVNTEAFF. The CDR3 region has the DNA TGTGCCAGCATACGGGAGGGGACAGTAAACACTGAAGCTTTCTTT.